This is a list of T cell receptor beta chains from one sample in a study of monozygotic twins with inflammatory bowel disease. Using the 5' RACE reads, TCRdb records one entry per CDR3 protein without DNA. The table lists about 160,000 distinct CDR3 sequences, with 2.4% in the top ten. The sequencing input was blood. The receptors stem from a human donor with ulcerative colitis or Crohn's disease, or a healthy co-twin of an affected twin (not recorded which). The CDR3 runs from the conserved cysteine through the conserved F or W.

v_call,cdr3_length,j_call,cdr3_aa
TRBV9,14,TRBJ2-5,CASSTRGGGETQYF
TRBV12-3/TRBV12-4,14,TRBJ2-7,CASSPADGPYEQYF
TRBV4-3,15,TRBJ2-7,CASSQVAQGINEQYF
TRBV27,13,TRBJ1-1,CASSLTVGTEAFF
TRBV5-4,14,TRBJ1-2,CASTPGQGASGYTF
TRBV3-1,13,TRBJ2-3,CASSPGVPDTQYF
TRBV7-2,13,TRBJ2-4,CASTIPGVTWRYF
TRBV20-1,14,TRBJ2-3,CSASEGFIADTQYF
TRBV20-1,17,TRBJ2-1,CSASRYKGGSSYNEQFF
TRBV7-9,14,TRBJ1-2,CASSFQGADYGYTF
TRBV5-4,12,TRBJ2-1,CASSLGWEEQFF
TRBV6-2/TRBV6-3,17,TRBJ1-1,CASSDVYLDGLNTEAFF
TRBV29-1,11,TRBJ1-1,CSGDATGGAFF
TRBV12-3/TRBV12-4,14,TRBJ2-3,CASSLYAGTDTQYF
TRBV5-1,13,TRBJ2-5,CASGRQGRETQYF
TRBV18,14,TRBJ2-7,CASSPTTGGNEQYF
TRBV7-6,15,TRBJ2-7,CASSLYSGRPYEQYF
TRBV3-1,20,TRBJ2-1,CASSSAGVERQGSLIDEQFF
TRBV20-1,14,TRBJ2-1,CSAYDYTLSNEQFF
TRBV7-2,13,TRBJ2-1,CASSKGNNNEQFF
TRBV18,16,TRBJ2-3,CASSHGTDFGTDTQYF
TRBV21-1,15,TRBJ1-6,CASSKMGRNNSPLHF
TRBV12-5,16,TRBJ2-4,CASGPWDRLAKNIQYF
TRBV29-1,13,TRBJ2-3,CSVEGGGADTQYF
TRBV7-9,14,TRBJ1-1,CASSLGSGFTEAFF
TRBV4-2,14,TRBJ1-1,CASSQDQRNTEAFF
TRBV20-1,15,TRBJ1-1,CSARDFPQGGTEAFF
TRBV12-3/TRBV12-4,14,TRBJ2-1,CASSLRDSYNEQFF
TRBV13,15,TRBJ2-3,CASSLELALTDTQYF
TRBV29-1,13,TRBJ2-7,CSVDSGSGYEQYF
TRBV12-3/TRBV12-4,15,TRBJ2-5,CASKPQLSYQETQYF
TRBV25-1,13,TRBJ1-5,CASSSGNHQPQHF
TRBV7-2,13,TRBJ1-2,CASRRTGGDGYTF
TRBV7-6,15,TRBJ2-7,CASSFGRGSDYEQYF
TRBV5-1,14,TRBJ2-1,CASSLYRDRNEQFF